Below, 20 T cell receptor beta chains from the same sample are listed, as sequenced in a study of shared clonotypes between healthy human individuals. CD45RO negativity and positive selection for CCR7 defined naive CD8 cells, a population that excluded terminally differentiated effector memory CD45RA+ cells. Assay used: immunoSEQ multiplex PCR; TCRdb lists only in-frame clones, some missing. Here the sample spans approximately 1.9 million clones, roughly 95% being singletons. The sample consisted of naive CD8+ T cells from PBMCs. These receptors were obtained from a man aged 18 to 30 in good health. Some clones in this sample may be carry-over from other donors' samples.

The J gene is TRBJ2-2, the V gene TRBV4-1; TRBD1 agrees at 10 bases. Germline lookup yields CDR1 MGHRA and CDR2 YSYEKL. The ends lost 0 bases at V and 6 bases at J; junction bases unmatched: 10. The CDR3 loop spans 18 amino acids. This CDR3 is CASSQEGTGVRVAGELFF. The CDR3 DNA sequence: TGCGCCAGCAGCCAAGAAGGGACAGGGGTCCGCGTAGCCGGGGAGCTGTTTTTT.

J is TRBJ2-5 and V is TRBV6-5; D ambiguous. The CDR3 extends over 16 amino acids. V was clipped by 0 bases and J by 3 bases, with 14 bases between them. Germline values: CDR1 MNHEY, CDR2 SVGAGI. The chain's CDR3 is CASSYSIRPGEETQYF. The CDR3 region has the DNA TGTGCCAGCAGTTACTCGATAAGACCCGGAGAAGAGACCCAGTACTTC.

The chain's CDR3 is CAGSVSPNYGYTF. As DNA, the CDR3 is TGTGCCGGCAGCGTGAGCCCTAACTATGGCTACACCTTC. The chain carries TRBV19 and TRBJ1-2; D is undetermined. CDR3 size: 13 residues. V shed 11 bases and J shed 0 bases, with 13 bases lying between them. The germline gives CDR1 LNHDA, CDR2 SQIVND (reference sequence).

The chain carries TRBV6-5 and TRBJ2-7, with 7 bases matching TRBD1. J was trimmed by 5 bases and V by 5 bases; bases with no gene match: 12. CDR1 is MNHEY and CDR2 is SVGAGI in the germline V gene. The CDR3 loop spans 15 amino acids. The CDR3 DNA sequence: TGTGCCAGCAGTCCCCGGGGACAGATATGGGACGAGCAGTACTTC. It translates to CASSPRGQIWDEQYF.

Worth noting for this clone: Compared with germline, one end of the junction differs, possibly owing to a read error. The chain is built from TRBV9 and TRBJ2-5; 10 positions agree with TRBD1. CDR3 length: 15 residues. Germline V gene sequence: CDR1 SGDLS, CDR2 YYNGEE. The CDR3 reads CASSVDGQGGETQYF. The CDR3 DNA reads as TGTGCCAGCAGTGTAGACGGACAGGGGGGGGAGACCCAGTACTTC.

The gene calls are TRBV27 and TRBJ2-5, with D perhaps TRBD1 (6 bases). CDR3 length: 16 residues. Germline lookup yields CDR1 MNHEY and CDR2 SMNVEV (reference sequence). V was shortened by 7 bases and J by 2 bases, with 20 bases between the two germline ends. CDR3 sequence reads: CASMEEPGHSQETQYF. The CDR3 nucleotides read TGTGCCAGCATGGAGGAACCGGGACACTCTCAAGAGACCCAGTACTTC.

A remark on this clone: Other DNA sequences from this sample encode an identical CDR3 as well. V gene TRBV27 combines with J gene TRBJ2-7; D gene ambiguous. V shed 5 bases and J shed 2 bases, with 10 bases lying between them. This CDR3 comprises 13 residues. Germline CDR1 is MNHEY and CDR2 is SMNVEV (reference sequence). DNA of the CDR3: TGTGCCAGCAGTCTTTCACTGGCCTACGAGCAGTACTTC. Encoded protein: CASSLSLAYEQYF.

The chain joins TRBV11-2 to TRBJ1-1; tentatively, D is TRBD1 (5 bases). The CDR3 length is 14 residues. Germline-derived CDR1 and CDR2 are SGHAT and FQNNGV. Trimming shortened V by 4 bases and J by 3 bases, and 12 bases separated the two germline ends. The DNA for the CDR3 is TGTGCCAGCAGCTCGGTTTTAGGGGACACTGAAGCTTTCTTT. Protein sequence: CASSSVLGDTEAFF.

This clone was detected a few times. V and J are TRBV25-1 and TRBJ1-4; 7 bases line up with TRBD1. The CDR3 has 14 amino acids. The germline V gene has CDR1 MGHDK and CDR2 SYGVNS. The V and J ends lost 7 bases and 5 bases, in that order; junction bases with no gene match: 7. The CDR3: CASTKTGFNEKLFF. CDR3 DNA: TGTGCCAGCACCAAGACAGGGTTCAATGAAAAACTGTTTTTT.

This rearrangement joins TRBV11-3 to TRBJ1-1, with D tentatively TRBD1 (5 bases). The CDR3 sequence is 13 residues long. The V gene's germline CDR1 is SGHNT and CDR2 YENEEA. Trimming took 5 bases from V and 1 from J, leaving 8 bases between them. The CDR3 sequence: CASSRGGNTEAFF. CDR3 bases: TGTGCCAGCAGCCGGGGGGGGAACACTGAAGCTTTCTTT. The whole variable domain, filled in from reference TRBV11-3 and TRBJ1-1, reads EAGVVQSPRYKIIEKKQPVAFWCNPISGHNTLYWYLQNLGQGPELLIRYENEEAVDDSQLPKDRFSAERLKGVDSTLKIQPAELGDSAVYLCASSRGGNTEAFFGQGTRLTVV.

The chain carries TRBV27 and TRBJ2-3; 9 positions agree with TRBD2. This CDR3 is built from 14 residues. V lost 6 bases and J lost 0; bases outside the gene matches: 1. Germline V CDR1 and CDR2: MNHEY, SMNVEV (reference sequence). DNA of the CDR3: TGTGCCAGCAGAAGCGGGGGGAGCACAGATACGCAGTATTTT. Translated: CASRSGGSTDTQYF.

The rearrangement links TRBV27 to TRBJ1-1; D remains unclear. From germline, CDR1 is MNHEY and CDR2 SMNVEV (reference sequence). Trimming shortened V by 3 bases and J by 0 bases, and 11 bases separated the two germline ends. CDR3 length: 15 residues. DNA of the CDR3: TGTGCCAGCAGTTTTGTAGGACTGATGAACACTGAAGCTTTCTTT. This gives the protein CASSFVGLMNTEAFF.

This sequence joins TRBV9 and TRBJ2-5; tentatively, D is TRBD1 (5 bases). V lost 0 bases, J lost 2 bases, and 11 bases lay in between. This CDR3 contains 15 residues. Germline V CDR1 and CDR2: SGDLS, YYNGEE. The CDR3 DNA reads TGTGCCAGCAGCGTAGCTCCGACAGCTCAAGAGACCCAGTACTTC. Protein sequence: CASSVAPTAQETQYF.

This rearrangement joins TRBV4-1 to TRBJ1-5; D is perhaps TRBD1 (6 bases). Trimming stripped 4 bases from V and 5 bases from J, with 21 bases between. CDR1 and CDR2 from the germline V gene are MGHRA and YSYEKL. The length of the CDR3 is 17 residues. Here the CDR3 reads CASSPGGGLGRDQPQHF. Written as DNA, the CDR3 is TGCGCCAGCAGCCCCGGCGGGGGGCTTGGGCGAGATCAGCCCCAGCATTTT.

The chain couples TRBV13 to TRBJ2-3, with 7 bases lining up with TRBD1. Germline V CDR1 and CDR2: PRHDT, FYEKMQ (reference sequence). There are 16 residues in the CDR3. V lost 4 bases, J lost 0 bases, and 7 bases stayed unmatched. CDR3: CASSSGTALSTDTQYF. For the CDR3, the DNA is TGTGCCAGCAGCTCCGGGACAGCTCTTAGCACAGATACGCAGTATTTT.

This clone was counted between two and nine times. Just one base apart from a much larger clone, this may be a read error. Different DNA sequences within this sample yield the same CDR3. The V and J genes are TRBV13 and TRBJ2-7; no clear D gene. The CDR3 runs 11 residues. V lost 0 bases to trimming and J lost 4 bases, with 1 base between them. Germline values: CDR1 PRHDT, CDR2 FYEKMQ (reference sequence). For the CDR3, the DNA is TGTGCCAGCAGCTTAGGTTACGAGCAGTACTTC. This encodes CASSLGYEQYF. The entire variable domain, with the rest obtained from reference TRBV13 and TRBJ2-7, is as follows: AAGVIQSPRHLIKEKRETATLKCYPIPRHDTVYWYQQGPGQDPQFLISFYEKMQSDKGSIPDRFSAQQFSDYHSELNMSSLELGDSALYFCASSLGYEQYFGPGTRLTVT.

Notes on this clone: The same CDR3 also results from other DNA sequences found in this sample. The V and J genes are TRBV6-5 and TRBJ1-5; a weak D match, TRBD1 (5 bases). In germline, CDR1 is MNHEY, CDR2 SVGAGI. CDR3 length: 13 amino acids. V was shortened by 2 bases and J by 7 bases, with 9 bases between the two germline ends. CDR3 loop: CASSYGGGQPQHF. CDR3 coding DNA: TGTGCCAGCAGTTACGGGGGAGGACAGCCCCAGCATTTT.

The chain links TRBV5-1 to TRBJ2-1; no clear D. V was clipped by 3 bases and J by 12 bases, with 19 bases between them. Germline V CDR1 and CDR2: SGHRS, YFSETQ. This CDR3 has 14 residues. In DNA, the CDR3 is TGCGCCAGCAGCTCCGACTTCTATGGACGAGGGCAGTTCTTC. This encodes CASSSDFYGRGQFF. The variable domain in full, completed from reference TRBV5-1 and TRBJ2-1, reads KAGVTQTPRYLIKTRGQQVTLSCSPISGHRSVSWYQQTPGQGLQFLFEYFSETQRNKGNFPGRFSGRQFSNSRSEMNVSTLELGDSALYLCASSSDFYGRGQFFGPGTRLTVL.

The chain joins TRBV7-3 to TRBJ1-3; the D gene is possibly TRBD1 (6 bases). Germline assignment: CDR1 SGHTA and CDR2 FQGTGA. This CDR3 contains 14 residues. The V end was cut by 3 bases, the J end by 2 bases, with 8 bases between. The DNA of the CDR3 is TGTGCCAGCAGCTTTGGGGGGCCTGGAAACACCATATATTTT. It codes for CASSFGGPGNTIYF.

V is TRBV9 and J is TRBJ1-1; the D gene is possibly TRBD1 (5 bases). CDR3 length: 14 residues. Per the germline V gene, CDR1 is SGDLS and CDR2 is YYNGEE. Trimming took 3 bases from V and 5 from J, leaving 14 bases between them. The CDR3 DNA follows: TGTGCCAGCAGCGCCCATCAGGGCGTAACTGAAGCTTTCTTT. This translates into CASSAHQGVTEAFF.